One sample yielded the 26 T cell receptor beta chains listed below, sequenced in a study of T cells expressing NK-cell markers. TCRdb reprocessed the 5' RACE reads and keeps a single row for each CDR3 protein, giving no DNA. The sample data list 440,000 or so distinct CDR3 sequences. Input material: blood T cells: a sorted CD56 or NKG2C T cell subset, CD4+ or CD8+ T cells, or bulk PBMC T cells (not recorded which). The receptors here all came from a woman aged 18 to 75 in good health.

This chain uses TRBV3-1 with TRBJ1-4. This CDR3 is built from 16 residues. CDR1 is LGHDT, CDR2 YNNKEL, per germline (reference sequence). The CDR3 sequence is CASSYGIPSVNEKLFF. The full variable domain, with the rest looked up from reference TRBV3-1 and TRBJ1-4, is DTAVSQTPKYLVTQMGNDKSIKCEQNLGHDTMYWYKQDSKKFLKIMFSYNNKELIINETVPNRFSPKSPDKAHLNLHINSLELGDSAVYFCASSYGIPSVNEKLFFGSGTQLSVL.

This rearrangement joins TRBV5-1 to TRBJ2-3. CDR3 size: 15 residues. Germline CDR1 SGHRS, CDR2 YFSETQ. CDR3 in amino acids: CASSLPSGNTDTQYF.

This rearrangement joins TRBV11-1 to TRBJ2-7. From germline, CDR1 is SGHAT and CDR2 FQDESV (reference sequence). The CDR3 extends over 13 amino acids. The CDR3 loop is CASSLALSYEQYF.

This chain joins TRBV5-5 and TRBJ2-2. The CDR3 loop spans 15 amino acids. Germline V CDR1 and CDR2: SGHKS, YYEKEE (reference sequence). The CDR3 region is CASSSTGWRTGELFF.

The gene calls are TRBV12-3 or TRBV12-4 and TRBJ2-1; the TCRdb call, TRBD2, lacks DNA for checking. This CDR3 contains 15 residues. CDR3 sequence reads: CASTLSGSIYNEQFF.

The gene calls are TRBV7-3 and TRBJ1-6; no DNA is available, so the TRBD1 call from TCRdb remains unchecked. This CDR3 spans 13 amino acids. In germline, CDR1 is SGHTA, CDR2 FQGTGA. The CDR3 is CASSGGGFSPLHF.

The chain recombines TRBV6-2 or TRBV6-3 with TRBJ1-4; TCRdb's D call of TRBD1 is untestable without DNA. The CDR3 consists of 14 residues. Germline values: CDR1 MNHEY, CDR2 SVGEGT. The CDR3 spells CASSLRDGNEKLFF.

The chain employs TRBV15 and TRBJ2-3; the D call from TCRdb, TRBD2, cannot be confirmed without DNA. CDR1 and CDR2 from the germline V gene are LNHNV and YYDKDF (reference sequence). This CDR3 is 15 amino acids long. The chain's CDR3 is CATSRGTSGTDTQYF.

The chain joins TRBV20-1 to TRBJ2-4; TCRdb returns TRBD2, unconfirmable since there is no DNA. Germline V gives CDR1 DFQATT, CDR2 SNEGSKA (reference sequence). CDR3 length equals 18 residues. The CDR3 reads CSATKPSGRDLAKNIQYF.

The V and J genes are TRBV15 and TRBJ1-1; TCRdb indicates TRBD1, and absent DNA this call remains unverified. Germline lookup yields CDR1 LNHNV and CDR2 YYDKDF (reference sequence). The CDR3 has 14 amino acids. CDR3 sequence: CATSRGGRITEAFF.

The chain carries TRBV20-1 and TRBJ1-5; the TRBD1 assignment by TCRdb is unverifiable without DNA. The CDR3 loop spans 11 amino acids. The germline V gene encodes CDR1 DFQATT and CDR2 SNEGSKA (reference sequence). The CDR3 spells CSTGGGQPQHF.

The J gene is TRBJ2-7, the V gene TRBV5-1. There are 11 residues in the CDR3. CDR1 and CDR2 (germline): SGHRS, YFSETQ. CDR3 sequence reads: CASSFAGEQYF.

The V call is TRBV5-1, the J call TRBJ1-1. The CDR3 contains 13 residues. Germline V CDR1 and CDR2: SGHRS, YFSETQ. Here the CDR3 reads CASSRILNTEAFF.

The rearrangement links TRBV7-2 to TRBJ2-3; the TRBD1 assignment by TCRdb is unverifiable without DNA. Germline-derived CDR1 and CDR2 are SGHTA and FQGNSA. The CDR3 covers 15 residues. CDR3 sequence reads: CASSLAFPGGDTQYF.

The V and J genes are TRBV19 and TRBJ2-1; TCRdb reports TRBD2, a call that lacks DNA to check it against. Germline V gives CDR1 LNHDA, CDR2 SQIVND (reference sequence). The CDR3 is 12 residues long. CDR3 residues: CASSTSVDEQFF.

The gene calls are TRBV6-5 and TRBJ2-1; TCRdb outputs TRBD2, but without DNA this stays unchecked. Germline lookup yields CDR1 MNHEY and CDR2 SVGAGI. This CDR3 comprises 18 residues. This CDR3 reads CASSSTSGGVVTYNEQFF.

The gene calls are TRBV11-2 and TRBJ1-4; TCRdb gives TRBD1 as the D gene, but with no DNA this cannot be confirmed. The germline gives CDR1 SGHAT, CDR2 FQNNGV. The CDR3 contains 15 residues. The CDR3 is CASSSQGGSSEKLFF.

CDR3 amino acids: CASSSVTAYNEQFF. V and J are TRBV4-3 and TRBJ2-1; TCRdb indicates TRBD1, and absent DNA this call remains unverified. In germline, CDR1 is LGHNA, CDR2 YSLEER. This CDR3 is 14 amino acids long.

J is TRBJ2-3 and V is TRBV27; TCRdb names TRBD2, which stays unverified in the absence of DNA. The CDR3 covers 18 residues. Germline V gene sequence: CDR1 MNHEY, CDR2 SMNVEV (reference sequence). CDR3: CASSFRGRGAFLSDTQYF.

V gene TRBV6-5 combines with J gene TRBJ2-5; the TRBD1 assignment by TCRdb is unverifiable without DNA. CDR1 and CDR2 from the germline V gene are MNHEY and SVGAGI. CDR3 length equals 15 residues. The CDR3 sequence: CASTSFGRDGETQYF.

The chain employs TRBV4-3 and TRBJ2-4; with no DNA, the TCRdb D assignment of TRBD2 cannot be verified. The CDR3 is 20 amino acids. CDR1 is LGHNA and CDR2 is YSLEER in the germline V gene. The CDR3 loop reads CASSPGLAGGGSTAKNIQYF.

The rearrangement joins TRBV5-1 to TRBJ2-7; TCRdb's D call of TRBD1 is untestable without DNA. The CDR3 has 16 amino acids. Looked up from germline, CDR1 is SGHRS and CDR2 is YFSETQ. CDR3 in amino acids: CASSRVGGGYTYEQYF.

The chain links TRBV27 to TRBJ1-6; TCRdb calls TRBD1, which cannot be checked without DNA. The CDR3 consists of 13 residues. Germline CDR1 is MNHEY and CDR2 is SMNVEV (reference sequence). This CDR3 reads CASSPQANSPLHF.

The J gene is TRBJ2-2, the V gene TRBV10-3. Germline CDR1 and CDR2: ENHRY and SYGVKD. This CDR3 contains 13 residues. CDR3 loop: CAISESGAGELFF.

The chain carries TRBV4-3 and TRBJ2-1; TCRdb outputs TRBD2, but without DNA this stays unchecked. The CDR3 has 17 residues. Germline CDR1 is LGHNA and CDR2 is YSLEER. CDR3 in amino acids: CASSQVGKGPSYNEQFF.

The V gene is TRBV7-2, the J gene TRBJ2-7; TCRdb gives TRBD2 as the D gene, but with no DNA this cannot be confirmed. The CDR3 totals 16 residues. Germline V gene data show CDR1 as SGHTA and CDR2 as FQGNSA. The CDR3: CASSLDYSSGAYEQYF. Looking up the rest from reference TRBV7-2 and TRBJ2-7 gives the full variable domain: GAGVSQSPSNKVTEKGKDVELRCDPISGHTALYWYRQSLGQGLEFLIYFQGNSAPDKSGLPSDRFSAERTGGSVSTLTIQRTQQEDSAVYLCASSLDYSSGAYEQYFGPGTRLTVT.